These T cell receptor beta chains were read from a single sample in a study of spatial heterogeneity in lung cancer. TCRdb ran MiXCR on the 5' RACE reads and lists one entry per CDR3 protein. The profile shows some 21,000 distinct CDR3 sequences, roughly 4.5% of them singletons. The source material was PBMCs, sampled at surgery. The source of these receptors is a male donor with early-stage non-small cell lung cancer. Both conserved end residues are part of each CDR3. D genes are given only for firm matches. Some rows have no size entry. The others give once, few or many, or a class for an expanded clone.

abundance: once
len: 14
d_gene: TRBD1
v_gene: TRBV7-8
j_gene: TRBJ2-7
CDR3nt: TGTGCCAACAGCGTCCAGGGGGTCTCCTACGAGCAGTACTTC
CDR3aa: CANSVQGVSYEQYF

abundance: many
len: 13
d_gene: TRBD1
v_gene: TRBV5-1
j_gene: TRBJ2-5
CDR3nt: TGCGCCAGCCGATGGGACAGCCGAGAGACCCAGTACTTC
CDR3aa: CASRWDSRETQYF

abundance: many
len: 14
d_gene: -
v_gene: TRBV28
j_gene: TRBJ1-4
CDR3nt: TGTGCCAGCAGAAGGTCAGGGGATAGAGGAAAACTGTTTTTT
CDR3aa: CASRRSGDRGKLFF

abundance: many
len: 12
d_gene: -
v_gene: TRBV4-1
j_gene: TRBJ2-3
CDR3nt: TGCGCCAGCAGCCAAGATCTCGTTACGCAGTATTTT
CDR3aa: CASSQDLVTQYF

abundance: medium-sized
len: 12
d_gene: TRBD1
v_gene: TRBV12-3/TRBV12-4
j_gene: TRBJ1-5
CDR3nt: TGTGCCAGCAGCGCAGGGGGTCAGCCCCAGCATTTT
CDR3aa: CASSAGGQPQHF

abundance: many
len: 14
d_gene: -
v_gene: TRBV7-2
j_gene: TRBJ2-2
CDR3nt: TGTGCCAGCAGCTCGGGACAGAACACCGGGGAGCTGTTTTTT
CDR3aa: CASSSGQNTGELFF

abundance: -
len: 14
d_gene: TRBD1
v_gene: TRBV7-9
j_gene: TRBJ2-7
CDR3nt: TGTGCCAGCAGCTTAGGGACAGGGTCCTACGAGCAGTACTTC
CDR3aa: CASSLGTGSYEQYF

abundance: many
len: 15
d_gene: -
v_gene: TRBV20-1
j_gene: TRBJ1-2
CDR3nt: TGCAGTGCTAGAGACGACTATACAGAAAACTATGGCTACACCTTC
CDR3aa: CSARDDYTENYGYTF

abundance: many
len: 12
d_gene: -
v_gene: TRBV29-1
j_gene: TRBJ1-1
CDR3nt: TGCAGCGTTGAAGGGGGGGTCCCTGAAGCTTTCTTT
CDR3aa: CSVEGGVPEAFF

abundance: many
len: 23
d_gene: -
v_gene: TRBV3-1
j_gene: TRBJ2-2
CDR3nt: TGTGCCAGCAGAGCTACTCACCGCAGGGGCCCTAGGCCCGGGGGAAGAAACACCGGGGAGCTGTTTTTT
CDR3aa: CASRATHRRGPRPGGRNTGELFF

abundance: medium-sized
len: 13
d_gene: -
v_gene: TRBV4-3
j_gene: TRBJ2-3
CDR3nt: TGCGCCAGCAGCCAAGGGGAGGCAGATACGCAGTATTTT
CDR3aa: CASSQGEADTQYF